This T cell receptor (beta chain) was sequenced during a study of CD8 T cells in ankylosing spondylitis. Germline lookup yields CDR1 SGHRS and CDR2 YFSETQ. Trimming took 4 bases from V and 6 from J; bases not matched to a gene: 7. The CDR3 spans 15 residues. In the case of this clonotype: Antigen: not known.

Regarding the study as a whole: Apparently characteristic of ankylosing spondylitis blood was a TCR beta motif (under ten highly homologous variants).

Quantitative 5'-RACE with molecular barcodes generated TCR beta libraries. TCRdb passed the 5' RACE reads through MiXCR, listing each CDR3 protein once. The data show some 840,000 distinct CDR3 sequences, around 11% seen once. The source of this sequence is a male donor with ankylosing spondylitis. Sequencing input: blood, either unsorted or a sorted T cell fraction (not recorded which). This chain uses TRBV5-1 with TRBJ2-2, with 9 bases matching TRBD1. For the CDR3, the DNA is TGCGCCAGCAGCCCAGACAGGGGGACGGCCGGGGAGCTGTTTTTT. This translates into CASSPDRGTAGELFF.